This T cell receptor beta chain was sequenced during a study of CD8 T cells in ankylosing spondylitis. Whole-study findings and limits: Significant enrichment of disease-linked clones was reportedly seen in matched ankylosing spondylitis synovial fluid. Both synovial fluid and blood in reactive arthritis had previously been reported to carry some motif variants. A TCR beta motif of roughly 8 highly homologous variants seemed to mark ankylosing spondylitis blood.

Scientists made TCR beta libraries using quantitative 5'-RACE with molecular barcodes. TCRdb re-analysed the 5' RACE reads in MiXCR, keeping a single row per CDR3 protein. The sample yields some 130,000 distinct CDR3 sequences, roughly 6.6% seen once. This clonotype occurred many times. Its cognate antigen is unknown. This receptor was taken from a female donor with ankylosing spondylitis or in good health (not recorded which). The sample taken for sequencing was blood, either unsorted or a sorted T cell fraction (not recorded which).

CDR3 DNA: TGTGCCAGCAGCGGAGGGGACAGCCAAAATTTCAATCAGCCCCAGCATTTT. Protein: CASSGGDSQNFNQPQHF. The rearrangement links TRBV27 to TRBJ1-5; 7 bases line up with TRBD1. CDR3 length equals 17 residues. Germline CDR1 MNHEY, CDR2 SMNVEV (reference sequence). J lost 3 bases, V lost 6 bases, and 14 bases had no gene match.